This T cell receptor beta chain was captured by sequencing in a study of blood T cell repertoires in COVID-19. Turning to the study itself: The origin of the acute and convalescent COVID-19 samples was the United States, Italy and Spain. T cells, B-cell-depleted T cells, or PBMCs provided the cDNA or gDNA that served as material.

Unmatched junction bases numbered 3, after V lost 0 bases and J lost 1 base. The germline CDR1 and CDR2 sequences are MNHEY and SVGAGI. The CDR3 covers 15 residues. In the original analysis: Scientists estimated how many nucleated cells there were by amplifying reference gene primers. Data came from immunoSEQ multiplex PCR; TCRdb stores just in-frame clones and leaves some out. V and J calls and clone size come straight from that table; D and trimming were deduced from the DNA. The data hold 650,000 to 800,000 clones, with about nine tenths observed a single time. The TCR was taken from a woman younger than 35 with acute or convalescent COVID-19. The chain is built from TRBV6-5 and TRBJ2-7; 7 nucleotides match TRBD2. Sequencing was carried out using peripheral blood. CDR3 in DNA: TGTGCCAGCAGTTACTCCGCGGGGGAGTCCTACGAGCAGTACTTC. This translates into CASSYSAGESYEQYF.